The next 2 T cell receptor beta chains were all read from a single sample in a study of vaccination effects on CD4 cells after COVID-19. Following culture for more than 9 days, CD4+ T cells were isolated. Confirmation by PCR established that the person had SARS-CoV-2 infection between March and December 2020. Two-dose vaccination with either BNT162b2 or mRNA-1273 was given to the participants. Data came from immunoSEQ multiplex PCR; TCRdb stores just in-frame clones and leaves some out. The profile shows roughly 30,000 clones, approximately 77% of them singletons. Their cognate antigens are unknown. The sequencing here drew on CD4+ T cells from PBMCs cultured without peptide, taken after COVID-19 vaccination. The receptors were sampled from a human donor who had a prior SARS-CoV-2 infection.

This clone was seen just once. The chain is built from TRBV15 and TRBJ1-5; D is possibly TRBD1 (6 bases). The V gene lost 5 bases and the J gene lost 6 bases, with 26 bases spanning the gap. Germline values: CDR1 LNHNV, CDR2 YYDKDF (reference sequence). There are 18 residues in the CDR3. CDR3 in DNA: TGTGCCACCAGCGAGAAAATGGGGGCTCGAGGATTCGGTCAGCCCCAGCATTTT. It specifies CATSEKMGARGFGQPQHF. The variable domain in full, completed from reference TRBV15 and TRBJ1-5, reads DAMVIQNPRYQVTQFGKPVTLSCSQTLNHNVMYWYQQKSSQAPKLLFHYYDKDFNNEADTPDNFQSRRPNTSFCFLDIRSPGLGDTAMYLCATSEKMGARGFGQPQHFGDGTRLSIL.

This chain uses TRBV5-1 with TRBJ1-2; 12 bases map to TRBD1. The junction had 7 bases not matched to a gene; V was cut back by 0 bases and J by 10 bases. The CDR3 covers 15 residues. Per the germline V gene, CDR1 is SGHRS and CDR2 is YFSETQ. The CDR3 DNA is TGCGCCAGCAGCTTGGAAACCGGGACAGGGGGCATCTACACCTTC. Protein sequence: CASSLETGTGGIYTF.